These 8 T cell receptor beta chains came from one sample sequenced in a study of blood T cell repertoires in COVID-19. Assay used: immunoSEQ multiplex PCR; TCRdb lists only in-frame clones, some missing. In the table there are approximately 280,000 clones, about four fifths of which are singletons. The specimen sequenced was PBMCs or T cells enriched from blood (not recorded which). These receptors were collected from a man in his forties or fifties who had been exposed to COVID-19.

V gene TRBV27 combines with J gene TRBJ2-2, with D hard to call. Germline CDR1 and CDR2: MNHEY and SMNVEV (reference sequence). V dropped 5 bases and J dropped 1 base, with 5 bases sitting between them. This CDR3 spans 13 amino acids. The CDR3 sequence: CASSHQNTGELFF. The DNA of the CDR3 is TGTGCCAGCAGTCATCAGAACACCGGGGAGCTGTTTTTT.

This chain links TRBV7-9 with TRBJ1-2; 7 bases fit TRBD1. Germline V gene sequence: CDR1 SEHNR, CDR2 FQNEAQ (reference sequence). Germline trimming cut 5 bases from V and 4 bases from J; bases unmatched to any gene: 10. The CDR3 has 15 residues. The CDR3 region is CASSLEWQGVYGYTF. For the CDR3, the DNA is TGTGCCAGCAGCCTAGAATGGCAGGGGGTCTATGGCTACACCTTC.

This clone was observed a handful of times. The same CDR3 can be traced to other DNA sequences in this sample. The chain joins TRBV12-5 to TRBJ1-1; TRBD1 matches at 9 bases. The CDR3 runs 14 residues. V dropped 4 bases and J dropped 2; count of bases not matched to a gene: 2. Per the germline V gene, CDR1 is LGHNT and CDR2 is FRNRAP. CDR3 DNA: TGTGCTAGTGGTTACAGGGGGCTCAACACTGAAGCTTTCTTT. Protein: CASGYRGLNTEAFF. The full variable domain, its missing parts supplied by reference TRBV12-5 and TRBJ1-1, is DARVTQTPRHKVTEMGQEVTMRCQPILGHNTVFWYRQTMMQGLELLAYFRNRAPLDDSGMPKDRFSAEMPDATLATLKIQPSEPRDSAVYFCASGYRGLNTEAFFGQGTRLTVV.

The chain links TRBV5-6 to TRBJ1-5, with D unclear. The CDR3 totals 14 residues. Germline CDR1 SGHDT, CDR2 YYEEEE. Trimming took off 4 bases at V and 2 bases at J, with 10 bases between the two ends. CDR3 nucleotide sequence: TGTGCCAGCAGCCAATCCGGGGGCAATCAGCCCCAGCATTTT. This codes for CASSQSGGNQPQHF.

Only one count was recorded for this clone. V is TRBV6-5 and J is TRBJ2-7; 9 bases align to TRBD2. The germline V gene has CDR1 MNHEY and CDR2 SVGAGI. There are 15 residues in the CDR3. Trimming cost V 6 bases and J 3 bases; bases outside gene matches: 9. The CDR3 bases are TGTGCCAGCAGAGTAGCGGGGGCGGGGAACTACGAGCAGTACTTC. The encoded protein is CASRVAGAGNYEQYF.

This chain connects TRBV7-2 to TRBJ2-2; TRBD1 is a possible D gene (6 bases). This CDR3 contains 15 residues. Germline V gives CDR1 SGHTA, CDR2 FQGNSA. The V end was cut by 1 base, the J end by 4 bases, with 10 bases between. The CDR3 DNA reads TGTGCCAGCAGCTTAGGTGGACAGTTCACCGGGGAGCTGTTTTTT. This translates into CASSLGGQFTGELFF. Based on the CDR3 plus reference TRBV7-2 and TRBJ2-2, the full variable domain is GAGVSQSPSNKVTEKGKDVELRCDPISGHTALYWYRQSLGQGLEFLIYFQGNSAPDKSGLPSDRFSAERTGGSVSTLTIQRTQQEDSAVYLCASSLGGQFTGELFFGEGSRLTVL.

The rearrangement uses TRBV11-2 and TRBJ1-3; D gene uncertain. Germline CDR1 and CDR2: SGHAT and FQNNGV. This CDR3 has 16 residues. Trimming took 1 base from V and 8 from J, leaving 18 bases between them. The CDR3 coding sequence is TGTGCCAGCAGCTTAGGACGGATGGCCCCTGGGCACACCATATATTTT. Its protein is CASSLGRMAPGHTIYF.

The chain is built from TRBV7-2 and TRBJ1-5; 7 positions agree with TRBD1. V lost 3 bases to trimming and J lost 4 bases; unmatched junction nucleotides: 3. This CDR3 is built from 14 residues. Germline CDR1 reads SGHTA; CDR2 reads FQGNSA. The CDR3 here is CASSFAGGNQPQHF. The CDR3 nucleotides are TGTGCCAGCAGCTTTGCAGGGGGTAATCAGCCCCAGCATTTT.